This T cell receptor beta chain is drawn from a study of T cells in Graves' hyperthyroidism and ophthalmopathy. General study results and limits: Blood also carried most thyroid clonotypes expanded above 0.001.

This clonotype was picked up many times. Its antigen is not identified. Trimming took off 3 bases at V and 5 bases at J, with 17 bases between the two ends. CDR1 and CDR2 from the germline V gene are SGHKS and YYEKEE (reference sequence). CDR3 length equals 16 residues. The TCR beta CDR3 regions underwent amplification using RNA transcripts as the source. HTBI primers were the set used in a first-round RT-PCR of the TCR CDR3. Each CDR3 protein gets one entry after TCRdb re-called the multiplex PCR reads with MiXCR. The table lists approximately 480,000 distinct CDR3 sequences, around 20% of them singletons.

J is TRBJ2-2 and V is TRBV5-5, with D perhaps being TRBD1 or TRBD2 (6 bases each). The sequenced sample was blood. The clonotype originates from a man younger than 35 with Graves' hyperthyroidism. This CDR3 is CASSWAIGGRTGELFF. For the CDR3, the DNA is TGTGCCAGCAGCTGGGCTATCGGGGGCAGGACCGGGGAGCTGTTTTTT.